One and the same sample provided the 24 T cell receptor beta chains below, sequenced in a study of T cell responses to AZD1222 COVID-19 vaccine. Using immunoSEQ multiplex PCR, the repertoire was profiled, and TCRdb retains in-frame clones only, with some absent. The sample lists over 120,000 clones; 92% were seen once. Source: peripheral blood, taken on day 0 of AZD1222 vaccination. The receptors stem from an adult in good health.

This clone was recorded once. The chain employs TRBV12-5 and TRBJ2-3, with 7 bases lining up with TRBD2. Germline values: CDR1 LGHNT, CDR2 FRNRAP. Germline trimming cut 7 bases from V and 5 bases from J; bases unmatched to any gene: 3. The CDR3 spans 12 residues. This CDR3 is CASAGGGDTQYF. As DNA, the CDR3 is TGTGCTAGTGCTGGGGGGGGAGATACGCAGTATTTT.

This clone was seen more than once but under ten times. V usage is TRBV2 and J usage is TRBJ2-1; D may be TRBD1 or TRBD2 (5 bases each). Trimming took off 2 bases at V and 7 bases at J, with 9 bases between the two ends. This CDR3 region has 13 residues. CDR1 SNHLY and CDR2 FYNNEI come from the germline V gene. CDR3 coding DNA: TGTGCCAGCAGTGAACTAGCAGGGAATGAGCAGTTCTTC. Translated: CASSELAGNEQFF.

This rearrangement joins TRBV12-3 or TRBV12-4 to TRBJ1-1, with 8 bases lining up with TRBD1. J gave up 12 bases and V 3 bases, and 9 bases lay outside the gene matches. The CDR3 totals 13 residues. CDR3 DNA sequence: TGTGCCAGCAGTTTGTCAGGGGGCGAATTATCTTTCTTT. Translating gives CASSLSGGELSFF.

With respect to this clone: The same CDR3 can be traced to other DNA sequences in this sample. V is TRBV25-1 and J is TRBJ2-5; D possibly uses TRBD1 or TRBD2 (6 bases each). The V and J ends lost 3 bases and 2 bases respectively, with 10 bases between them. Germline V gives CDR1 MGHDK, CDR2 SYGVNS. The CDR3 length is 14 residues. The DNA for the CDR3 is TGTGCCAGCAGTGAGCGGGGACATCAAGAGACCCAGTACTTC. Translated, it gives CASSERGHQETQYF.

The chain is built from TRBV4-2 and TRBJ1-1; weak D call: TRBD1 (5 bases). The CDR3 contains 15 residues. The ends were cut back, 5 bases at V and 3 bases at J, with 16 bases in the middle. Germline loops: CDR1 LGHNA, CDR2 YNFKEQ. This CDR3 reads CASSDPGGGYTEAFF. The DNA for the CDR3 is TGTGCCAGCAGCGACCCCGGGGGAGGGTACACTGAAGCTTTCTTT.

The chain uses TRBV27 and TRBJ1-6, with D unclear. This CDR3 contains 16 residues. Germline assignment: CDR1 MNHEY and CDR2 SMNVEV (reference sequence). The germline V and J ends were trimmed by 4 bases and 6 bases, with 16 bases remaining between them. CDR3 sequence reads: CASSSRNTGSNSPLHF. The CDR3, as DNA: TGTGCCAGCAGTTCACGGAATACGGGAAGTAATTCACCCCTCCACTTT.

The CDR3 reads CASSDWAGELFF. The CDR3 region has the DNA TGTGCCAGCAGTGATTGGGCCGGGGAGCTGTTTTTT. The rearrangement uses TRBV25-1 and TRBJ2-2; no clear D gene. The CDR3 runs 12 residues. V was trimmed by 3 bases and J by 6 bases, leaving 5 bases between them. CDR1 is MGHDK, CDR2 SYGVNS, per germline.

The chain uses TRBV7-2 and TRBJ2-1; D remains ambiguous. The CDR3 runs 13 residues. Between the trimmed V and J ends, which lost 1 base and 6 bases, there was a span of 7 bases. CDR1 is SGHTA and CDR2 is FQGNSA in the germline V gene. CDR3 protein: CASSLVAANEQFF. Written as DNA, the CDR3 is TGTGCCAGCAGCTTAGTGGCGGCCAATGAGCAGTTCTTC.

This clone showed up just once. The genes are TRBV27 and TRBJ1-2; 7 bases line up with TRBD1. There are 15 residues in the CDR3. The J segment lost 4 bases and the V segment lost 6 bases, leaving 11 bases of the junction unmatched. Germline V gene lookup returns CDR1 MNHEY and CDR2 SMNVEV (reference sequence). The CDR3 reads CASRPKQGSTYGYTF. The CDR3 coding sequence is TGTGCCAGCAGGCCCAAACAGGGGAGCACCTATGGCTACACCTTC.

The chain has TRBV27 and TRBJ1-1; D is possibly TRBD1 (5 bases). The CDR3 is 14 amino acids. Per germline, CDR1 MNHEY and CDR2 SMNVEV (reference sequence). Trimming took 2 bases from V and 5 from J, leaving 12 bases between them. The DNA for the CDR3 is TGTGCCAGCAGTTTACAGGGTCGTCGAACTGAAGCTTTCTTT. Its translation: CASSLQGRRTEAFF.

The CDR3, as DNA: TGCGCCAGCAGCTTGGGGTACGACGGGGAGCTGTTTTTT. Amino acids: CASSLGYDGELFF. The gene calls are TRBV5-1 and TRBJ2-2; D is unresolved. The V and J ends lost 0 bases and 7 bases respectively, with 7 bases between them. This CDR3 is 13 amino acids long. In germline, CDR1 is SGHRS, CDR2 YFSETQ.

This rearrangement joins TRBV5-6 to TRBJ2-3; 7 nucleotides match TRBD1. Per the germline V gene, CDR1 is SGHDT and CDR2 is YYEEEE. J gave up 2 bases and V 3 bases, and 9 bases lay outside the gene matches. This CDR3 is 16 amino acids long. In nucleotides, the CDR3 is TGTGCCAGCAGCTCCCAGGTGGGACAGTCCACAGATACGCAGTATTTT. Its protein is CASSSQVGQSTDTQYF.

The genes are TRBV20-1 and TRBJ2-3, with D perhaps TRBD2 (6 bases). Germline assignment: CDR1 DFQATT and CDR2 SNEGSKA (reference sequence). Trimming stripped 3 bases from V and 4 bases from J, with 11 bases between. The CDR3 is made up of 13 amino acids. CDR3 DNA sequence: TGCAGTGCTAGTCGCGGGAACGCAGATACGCAGTATTTT. Residues: CSASRGNADTQYF.

The V gene is TRBV24-1, the J gene TRBJ2-5, with 13 bases fitting TRBD2. CDR1 and CDR2 from the germline V gene are KGHDR and SFDVKD. J was trimmed by 4 bases and V by 5 bases; bases with no gene match: 12. The CDR3 contains 18 residues. CDR3 bases: TGTGCCACCAGTGCCGGGACTAGCGGGAAGGTGGGCCCAGAGACCCAGTACTTC. Its protein product is CATSAGTSGKVGPETQYF.

The J gene is TRBJ2-5, the V gene TRBV5-1; 7 nucleotides agree with TRBD2. This CDR3 spans 15 amino acids. In germline, CDR1 is SGHRS, CDR2 YFSETQ. V lost 2 bases, J lost 0 bases, and 4 bases stayed unmatched. DNA of the CDR3: TGCGCCAGCAGCTTCGGCGGGGGTAACCAAGAGACCCAGTACTTC. The encoded protein is CASSFGGGNQETQYF.

The chain couples TRBV4-3 to TRBJ2-1, with 7 nucleotides matching TRBD2. Germline-derived CDR1 and CDR2 are LGHNA and YSLEER. J gave up 10 bases and V 0 bases, and 3 bases lay outside the gene matches. This CDR3 spans 13 amino acids. CDR3 bases: TGCGCCAGCAGCCAAGATGGGACTACCGAGCAGTTCTTC. This encodes CASSQDGTTEQFF.

This chain links TRBV28 with TRBJ1-2; D may be TRBD1 (6 bases). Trimming shortened V by 3 bases and J by 4 bases, and 9 bases separated the two germline ends. Germline CDR1 is MDHEN and CDR2 is SYDVKM. The CDR3 totals 13 residues. CDR3 residues: CASSFQGSYGYTF. CDR3 bases: TGTGCCAGCAGTTTCCAGGGGAGCTATGGCTACACCTTC.

As regards this clone: This specimen includes other DNA sequences encoding the same CDR3. The chain carries TRBV7-9 and TRBJ2-5; D remains unclear. The CDR3 has 13 amino acids. Germline CDR1 and CDR2: SEHNR and FQNEAQ (reference sequence). V was trimmed by 1 base and J by 1 base, leaving 4 bases between them. The CDR3 region has the DNA TGTGCCAGCAGCTTAGGAAGCCAAGAGACCCAGTACTTC. This sequence encodes CASSLGSQETQYF.

CDR3: CASSVPSQGTGEQFF. Written as DNA, the CDR3 is TGTGCCAGCAGCGTCCCTAGTCAAGGCACCGGTGAGCAGTTCTTC. The chain uses TRBV9 and TRBJ2-1, with D hard to call. The V end was cut by 2 bases, the J end by 9 bases, with 18 bases between. CDR1 is SGDLS, CDR2 YYNGEE, per germline. This CDR3 region has 15 residues.

The chain uses TRBV30 and TRBJ2-7; 10 bases fit TRBD1. The trim removed 2 bases at V and 6 bases at J, leaving 13 bases unmatched. The CDR3 length is 16 residues. Germline V lookup: CDR1 GTSNPN, CDR2 SVGIG (reference sequence). The CDR3 nucleotides are TGTGCCTGGAGTCTCAGGGACAGGGGTTTGTATTTCGAGCAGTACTTC. It yields the protein CAWSLRDRGLYFEQYF.

This chain connects TRBV29-1 to TRBJ1-1, with 7 nucleotides matching TRBD1. The V and J ends lost 8 bases and 1 base, in that order; junction bases with no gene match: 7. This CDR3 has 13 residues. Germline-derived CDR1 and CDR2 are SQVTM and ANQGSEA. The CDR3 loop is CSFRDRGNTEAFF. In DNA, the CDR3 is TGCAGCTTTCGGGACAGAGGGAACACTGAAGCTTTCTTT. The variable domain in full, with the rest retrieved from reference TRBV29-1 and TRBJ1-1, is SAVISQKPSRDICQRGTSLTIQCQVDSQVTMMFWYRQQPGQSLTLIATANQGSEATYESGFVIDKFPISRPNLTFSTLTVSNMSPEDSSIYLCSFRDRGNTEAFFGQGTRLTVV.

The CDR3 region has the DNA TGTGCCAGCAGTGACCAAGGTGCGTCTTTGAGGGAGCAGTTCTTC. It is translated as CASSDQGASLREQFF. V is TRBV6-4 and J is TRBJ2-1; D uncertain. Germline loops: CDR1 MRHNA, CDR2 SNTAGT. V lost 2 bases and J 10 bases, leaving 18 bases between the germline ends. The CDR3 length is 15 residues.

The rearrangement uses TRBV19 and TRBJ2-7; D gene unclear. Deletions cut 1 base from V and 0 bases from J, with 10 bases between. The CDR3 runs to 15 residues. From germline, CDR1 is LNHDA and CDR2 SQIVND (reference sequence). The CDR3 loop reads CASSIALTSSYEQYF. For the CDR3, the DNA is TGTGCCAGTAGTATAGCCCTAACCAGCTCCTACGAGCAGTACTTC.

The genes are TRBV5-4 and TRBJ1-3, with D hard to call. Trimming removed 1 base from V and 0 bases from J, with 11 bases in between. This CDR3 has 16 residues. CDR1 is SGHNT, CDR2 YYREEE, per germline (reference sequence). CDR3 bases: TGTGCCAGCAGCTTGATAGGACCGCGCTCTGGAAACACCATATATTTT. Its translation: CASSLIGPRSGNTIYF. Looking up the rest from reference TRBV5-4 and TRBJ1-3 gives the full variable domain: ETGVTQSPTHLIKTRGQQVTLRCSSQSGHNTVSWYQQALGQGPQFIFQYYREEENGRGNFPPRFSGLQFPNYSSELNVNALELDDSALYLCASSLIGPRSGNTIYFGEGSWLTVV.